A single sample gave rise to the 9 T cell receptor beta chains below, sequenced in a study of blood T cell repertoires in COVID-19. Produced via immunoSEQ multiplex PCR; TCRdb's table is partial and in-frame only. The table includes about 240,000 clones, approximately 86% detected once. The sample comprised peripheral blood. All receptors come from a man between 60 and 70 years old who had recovered from COVID-19.

The chain uses TRBV12-2 and TRBJ2-2; the DNA was not compared with TRBD1, the D call given in the table. TRBV12-2 is listed as a pseudogene. CDR3 size: 17 residues. Here the CDR3 DNA reads TGTGCAAGTCGCTCTATCGGACAGGGGGCGCCCAGCGGGGAGCTGTTTTTT. This codes for CASRSIGQGAPSGELFF.

V and J are TRBV7-7 and TRBJ2-1; 8 bases are shared with TRBD1. Unmatched junction bases numbered 4, after V lost 1 base and J lost 8 bases. Germline V lookup: CDR1 SSHAT, CDR2 FNYEAQ (reference sequence). This CDR3 contains 14 residues. The CDR3 spells CASSLVGTGDEQFF. CDR3 sequence (DNA): TGTGCCAGCAGCTTAGTAGGGACAGGCGATGAGCAGTTCTTC.

The CDR3: CASSQSSRGRANEKLFF. The CDR3 DNA is TGCGCCAGCAGTCAATCAAGCAGGGGAAGGGCTAATGAAAAACTGTTTTTT. The chain joins TRBV23-1 to TRBJ1-4; D might be TRBD1 (6 bases). TRBV23-1 has ORF status, its function being uncertain. V was pared by 0 bases and J by 3 bases, with 14 bases between. The CDR3 has 17 amino acids.

The rearrangement joins TRBV6-4 to TRBJ2-4, with 7 bases fitting TRBD2. The junction had 6 bases not matched to a gene; V was cut back by 1 base and J by 3 bases. The CDR3 totals 16 residues. CDR1 and CDR2 from the germline V gene are MRHNA and SNTAGT. Written as DNA, the CDR3 is TGTGCCAGCAGTGACTTGGCTAGCGGTCTCAAAAACATTCAGTACTTC. It is translated as CASSDLASGLKNIQYF.

This clone was observed a single time. The V gene is TRBV12-5, the J gene TRBJ1-6, with TRBD1 matching over 7 bases. The junction had 8 bases not matched to a gene; V was cut back by 4 bases and J by 2 bases. The CDR3 is 17 residues long. Germline CDR1 reads LGHNT; CDR2 reads FRNRAP. CDR3 nucleotide sequence: TGTGCTAGTGGTTATAGGACAGGCTCAACCTATAATTCACCCCTCCACTTT. It is translated as CASGYRTGSTYNSPLHF.

The rearrangement joins TRBV30 to TRBJ1-2, with D possibly TRBD1 on 6 matching bases. This CDR3 has 14 residues. The germline V gene has CDR1 GTSNPN and CDR2 SVGIG (reference sequence). Trimming removed 2 bases at V and 7 bases at J, with 17 bases between. Written as DNA, the CDR3 is TGTGCCTGGAGTTTTTGGACAGATGGGGGTGGCTACACCTTC. Translated, it gives CAWSFWTDGGGYTF.

This rearrangement joins TRBV14 to TRBJ1-3, with D unclear. Looked up from germline, CDR1 is SGHDN and CDR2 is FVKESK. This CDR3 spans 15 amino acids. V was cut by 4 bases and J by 3 bases, with 13 bases left in between. CDR3: CASSPTGIFGNTIYF. The CDR3 bases are TGTGCCAGCAGCCCGACGGGAATCTTTGGAAACACCATATATTTT.

This clone was seen only a few times. The V gene is TRBV5-6, the J gene TRBJ2-7; unclear D gene. V lost 4 bases to trimming and J lost 2 bases, with 7 bases between them. Germline CDR1 SGHDT, CDR2 YYEEEE. CDR3 length: 12 amino acids. The CDR3: CASSRDTYEQYV. The CDR3 DNA follows: TGTGCCAGCAGCCGCGACACCTACGAGCAGTACGTC.

The rearrangement uses TRBV18 and TRBJ2-1, with D perhaps TRBD1 (6 bases). V was clipped by 2 bases and J by 2 bases, with 10 bases between them. This CDR3 has 15 amino acids. Germline lookup yields CDR1 KGHSH and CDR2 LQKENI. Written as DNA, the CDR3 is TGTGCCAGCTCACCAGATGGGACACCCTACAATGAGCAGTTCTTC. Translated, it gives CASSPDGTPYNEQFF.